This TCR beta chain was recorded in a study of blood T cell repertoires in COVID-19. Study details: Collection of acute and convalescent COVID-19 samples took place in the United States, Italy and Spain. In each case, the material was cDNA or gDNA derived from T cells, B-cell-depleted T cells, or PBMCs.

Per the original methods: Using reference gene primer amplification, nucleated cell counts were estimated. TCRdb's table, derived via immunoSEQ multiplex PCR, lists solely in-frame clones and lacks some. For V, J and clone size, that table is used; D and trimming come from the DNA. Of about 240,000 clones in the sample, 70% to 90% were seen once. Deletions cut 5 bases from V and 0 bases from J, with 12 bases between. CDR1 and CDR2 (germline): KGHSH, LQKENI. The CDR3 runs 15 residues. The material sequenced was PBMCs or T cells enriched from blood (not recorded which). The TCR was taken from a woman aged 35 to 49 with acute COVID-19. V is TRBV18 and J is TRBJ2-3, with D tentatively TRBD2 (6 bases). The DNA of the CDR3 is TGTGCCAGCTCAGGATGGGGGGTGAGCACAGATACGCAGTATTTT. This encodes CASSGWGVSTDTQYF.